This TCR beta chain originates from a study of shared clonotypes between healthy human individuals (dated by TCRdb to about 2020). Study-wide context: A few men and a couple of women, aged 18 to 49 years, made up the cohort. To increase sequencing depth and limit assay-specific biases, TCR repertoire library preparation and sequencing were carried out by different laboratories using diverse techniques. Leukapheresis yielded between about 0.94 and 10 billion PBMCs per donor. For each donor, three plates each were used for CD4 naive and CD4 memory, two plates were used for CD8 naive, and one plate was used for CD8 memory. To estimate repertoire size and how much clonotypes are shared between individuals, the study performed deep sequencing of blood TCR repertoires from 4 to 6 healthy adults. Findings and caveats that apply to the study as a whole: Compared with non-shared clonotypes, clonotypes shared by all four sorted-subset donors had higher generation probabilities. Sharing across several donors was observed for about 4.8% of naive CD4, less than 4% of naive CD8, over 2% of memory CD4, and roughly 0.43% of memory CD8 clonotypes. Estimated clonotype richness was generally larger for naive than for memory subsets. Sampling was limited to blood, and TCR repertoires in tissue likely differ from TCR repertoires in blood. Pairwise subsampling led to the expectation that sequencing depth would affect the degree of clonotype sharing among donors. Incomplete sequencing was indicated by rarefaction of sorted-subset datasets, despite the large sequencing depth. Because the study included only a small number of donors, the genetic and exposure-history diversity represented was limited.

Using the deep immunoSEQ assay, multiplex PCR amplified TCR CDR3 regions from genomic DNA. Extracted genomic DNA from each cell subset was spread evenly across all wells of several immunoSEQ 96-well plates, with each plate serving as a replicate. For sorted subsets, roughly 200 ng of genomic DNA, equivalent to some 33,000 T cell genomes, went into each replicate PCR. The purified libraries were quantified using a Qubit 3.0 fluorometer, sized with a Bioanalyzer 2100, and then quantified again using the KAPA Library Quantification kit. Every immunoSEQ 96-well plate was sequenced on a separate single-read 150-cycle Illumina NextSeq 550 flow cell. The authors' pipeline ran thus. Because the immunoSEQ output included only junctional sequences and no quality scores, the filtering could not be the same as the filtering used for full-length reads. Sequences were annotated with PyIR, a Python wrapper for IgBLAST v1.9, and V/J genes and CDR3 were assigned using IMGT germline references. Any read was removed if the V/J assignment was weak (E-value above 1e-6), the CDR3 was missing, or the read contained stop codons, out-of-frame junctions, or ambiguous translated residues. V3J clonotypes were defined by identical inferred V gene, J gene, and CDR3 amino acid sequence. Percentage overlap between repertoires was calculated by dividing the number of shared unique clonotypes by the size of the smaller repertoire. Richness of each repertoire was evaluated using RTK rarefaction, the Chao1 estimator, and Recon v2.1 estimates of unobserved clonotypes. Generation probabilities were computed with OLGA for all TCRbeta clonotypes obtained by the gDNA method from four donors. TCRdb took this table from immuneACCESS and kept in-frame rearrangements with V and J called. Such tables lack part of the clones; where checked against another copy, unresolved V genes explain under half of the gap, and the rest is unexplained. V and J calls and clone size come straight from that table; D and trimming were deduced from the DNA. The sample table records some 2,100,000 clones; 90% to 96% of these occur just once. Together, the top ten hold around 0.13% of the sample.

Donors were healthy HIV-negative adults with no recently reported acute infections or vaccinations. Only Caucasian adults living in Nashville, Tennessee, USA were represented among the donors. CD4+ T cells were enriched through magnetic negative selection, after which naive cells were positively selected on CD45RA and the remaining negative fraction served as the memory subset. Blood was collected by leukapheresis, and PBMCs were isolated by Ficoll-Histopaque density gradient centrifugation and then cryopreserved in liquid nitrogen vapor phase. Analytical flow cytometry was used to check the purity and quantity of each magnetically sorted T cell population. Each sorted fraction had its genomic DNA isolated and then quantified by UV absorbance on a Nanodrop 2000c. Comment on this clone: The target of this receptor is not known. No base-level quality is on record; no much larger clone is a single base apart.

Compared with germline, V lacks 1 base and J lacks 7 bases; bases without a gene match: 7. Per the germline V gene, SGHRS is the CDR1 and YFSETQ is the CDR2. The CDR3 starts with the cysteine, ends with the phenylalanine, and has 16 residues. The entry retains the CDR3 DNA only, 48 bases that are in frame from base 1. This clonotype was sampled from a man aged 18 to 29 in good health. The chain is encoded by TRBV5-1 joined to TRBJ1-4, with TRBD1 identical over 10 junction bases. The sample taken for sequencing was naive CD4+ T cells sorted from blood. The cell subset or site label corresponds to: CD45RA+ positively selected. The nucleotides read TGCGCCAGCAGCTTGTCCCCGACAGGGGGCGGTGAAAAACTGTTTTTT. Its translation is CASSLSPTGGGEKLFF.